The 6 T cell receptor beta chains below were found in one sample sequenced in a study of blood T cell repertoires in COVID-19. Assay used: immunoSEQ multiplex PCR; TCRdb lists only in-frame clones, some missing. The sample records hundreds of thousands of clones, approximately 83% being singletons. Input material: PBMCs or T cells enriched from blood (not recorded which). All receptors come from a man aged 25 to 40 who had recovered from COVID-19.

The DNA of the CDR3 is TGTGCCAGTAGTCCTCCAGGGCTCTCCAATCAGCCCCAGCATTTT. Amino acid sequence: CASSPPGLSNQPQHF. The chain joins TRBV19 to TRBJ1-5, with D possibly matching TRBD1 (5 bases). There are 15 residues in the CDR3. Trimming took 5 bases from V and 3 from J, leaving 14 bases between them. Germline assignment: CDR1 LNHDA and CDR2 SQIVND (reference sequence).

The CDR3 loop is CASSRDSNYEQYF. The DNA for the CDR3 is TGTGCCAGCAGTCGGGACAGCAACTACGAGCAGTACTTC. V usage is TRBV2 and J usage is TRBJ2-7; the match to TRBD1 covers 7 bases. The CDR3 runs 13 residues. V was clipped by 5 bases and J by 3 bases; unmatched bases: 4. The V gene's germline CDR1 is SNHLY and CDR2 FYNNEI.

The CDR3 region is CASSPAGQGAYEQFF. DNA of the CDR3: TGCGCCAGCAGTCCGGCGGGACAGGGGGCCTATGAGCAGTTCTTC. The V and J genes are TRBV4-1 and TRBJ2-1; 12 positions match TRBD1. The J segment lost 8 bases and the V segment lost 6 bases, leaving 8 bases of the junction unmatched. CDR3 size: 15 residues. The germline V gene encodes CDR1 MGHRA and CDR2 YSYEKL.

This clone was detected once. The chain uses TRBV11-2 and TRBJ2-7, with D hard to call. Germline-derived CDR1 and CDR2 are SGHAT and FQNNGV. V was trimmed by 2 bases and J by 3 bases, leaving 14 bases between them. The CDR3 totals 15 residues. CDR3 sequence reads: CASSLTVDGYYEQYF. The CDR3 DNA follows: TGTGCCAGCAGCTTAACAGTAGACGGATACTACGAGCAGTACTTC.

DNA of the CDR3: TGTGCCAGCAGTGAAAGAAGCCTAGTCGAGCAGTACTTC. It yields the protein CASSERSLVEQYF. The chain uses TRBV2 and TRBJ2-7; D gene uncertain. The CDR3 runs 13 residues. With 2 bases removed from V and 6 bases from J, the gap between germline ends came to 11 bases. Germline lookup yields CDR1 SNHLY and CDR2 FYNNEI.

The rearrangement uses TRBV19 and TRBJ1-1; possible D gene TRBD1, 6 bases. This CDR3 contains 13 residues. With 5 bases removed from V and 4 bases from J, the gap between germline ends came to 11 bases. Germline loops: CDR1 LNHDA, CDR2 SQIVND (reference sequence). CDR3 coding DNA: TGTGCCAGTAGTTGGGGGCAGGGCACTGAAGCTTTCTTT. Amino acids: CASSWGQGTEAFF. Complete variable domain (other parts from reference TRBV19 and TRBJ1-1): DGGITQSPKYLFRKEGQNVTLSCEQNLNHDAMYWYRQDPGQGLRLIYYSQIVNDFQKGDIAEGYSVSREKKESFPLTVTSAQKNPTAFYLCASSWGQGTEAFFGQGTRLTVV.